This T cell receptor beta chain is drawn from a study of T cells in Graves' hyperthyroidism and ophthalmopathy. Amplification yielded TCR beta CDR3 regions, with RNA transcripts as the source. The HTBI primer set was used in a first-round RT-PCR of the TCR CDR3. Each CDR3 protein is one row after TCRdb ran MiXCR on the multiplex PCR reads. The data show about 400,000 distinct CDR3 sequences, 15% to 18% seen once. Graves' hyperthyroidism is called stable when ophthalmopathy does not progress within 18 months. Patients aged 18 to 65 had newly diagnosed hyperthyroidism that had lasted under 2 months. This TCR was recovered from a young woman with Graves' hyperthyroidism. Sequencing input: blood.

The CDR3 here is CASSLSAWGGTQYF. CDR3 in DNA: TGTGCCAGCAGTTTATCCGCCTGGGGGGGGACCCAGTACTTC. V and J are TRBV6-5 and TRBJ2-5; TRBD2 matches 7 bases. V lost 4 bases and J lost 7; bases outside the gene matches: 9. This CDR3 contains 14 residues. Germline lookup yields CDR1 MNHEY and CDR2 SVGAGI.